This T cell receptor beta chain emerged from a study of post-analysis software for immune sequencing data. Across the whole study: Courses of disease covered relapsing-remitting, secondary progressive and progressive-relapsing multiple sclerosis.

J lost 5 bases, V lost 3 bases, and 8 bases had no gene match. The CDR3 totals 15 residues. Incorporated into the TCR beta cDNA libraries were unique molecular identifiers, which served to reduce PCR and sequencing biases. The authors obtained roughly 0.5 million cDNA molecules from around 1 to 9.1 million T cells. TCRdb re-derived calls from the PCR reads in MiXCR, one entry per CDR3 protein. The repertoire holds 450,000 to 650,000 distinct CDR3 sequences, with 44% as singletons. As regards this clonotype: Its specificity is not known.

Overall study findings and caveats: People with multiple sclerosis had a significantly lower normalized Chao1 diversity than controls did. Patients showed TRBV5-6, TRBV5-1 and TRBV20-1 among roughly five TRBV segments more frequent than in controls. Same-batch preparations were strongly co-clustered by F measure.

Sequencing was performed on blood. The clonotype was recovered from a girl between 5 and 17 years old with multiple sclerosis. This chain joins TRBV12-3 or TRBV12-4 and TRBJ2-5; the match to TRBD2 covers 8 bases. The CDR3 region has the DNA TGTGCCAGCAGTTTTCGGGAGGGCCAAGGGGAGACCCAGTACTTC. It encodes CASSFREGQGETQYF.